These 5 T cell receptor beta chains were all obtained from the same sample, sequenced in a study of tumor-infiltrating lymphocytes in primary liver carcinoma (dated by TCRdb to the late 2010s). Blood RNA was extracted from unsorted whole blood using TRIzol reagent, and germline DNA was obtained with the DNeasy Blood & Tissue kit. TCRdb shows the sequencer as Illumina HiSeq 2500. TCRbeta-specific cDNA was reverse-transcribed from approximately 500 ng total RNA using a constant-region primer and ProtoScript II reverse transcriptase. TCRbeta libraries were built with three nested multiplex PCR rounds, a slightly modified ARM-PCR procedure. The first two PCR rounds used multiplex TRBV1-TRBV30 forward primers with a Cbeta reverse primer, each for about 10 cycles. TCRdb applied fastp at Q25 and MiXCR to the public reads, then kept only in-frame beta chains. Every CDR3 protein is listed once, alongside the most common genes and DNA of its rows. The sample data list around 210,000 distinct CDR3 sequences, and roughly 61% of these were observed just once. 6% to 8.5% of the sample belongs to the ten largest clones.

Material: peripheral blood. Receptors originate from a woman in her sixties with primary liver carcinoma and hepatitis B virus infection.

Details on this clonotype: At one boundary the junction diverges from the germline segment, which might be a read error. J is TRBJ1-2 and V is TRBV6-1; D gene ambiguous. This CDR3 is built from 14 residues. Germline loops: CDR1 MNHNS, CDR2 SASEGT. Here the CDR3 reads CATSEEEQMYGYTF. The CDR3 bases are TGTGCCACCAGTGAAGAGGAACAGATGTATGGCTACACCTTC.

About this clonotype itself: A junction boundary mismatches the germline segment, possibly from a read error. The chain links TRBV10-3 to TRBJ2-1; TRBD1 aligns across 7 bases. The CDR3 spans 15 residues. The germline V gene encodes CDR1 ENHRY and CDR2 SYGVKD. The CDR3 reads CAIRVRDSSCNEQFF. The CDR3 coding sequence is TGTGCCATCAGGGTAAGGGACAGCTCCTGCAATGAGCAGTTCTTC.

On this clonotype itself: A single base separates this from a much larger clone, so it may be a read error. The chain couples TRBV4-1 to TRBJ2-1, with 7 bases lining up with TRBD1. Trimming removed 1 base from V and 2 bases from J; junction bases left unmatched: 14. The CDR3 is 19 residues long. The germline CDR1 and CDR2 sequences are MGHRA and YSYEKL. The CDR3 region is CASSQVKTSLGTAYNEQFF. For the CDR3, the DNA is TGCGCCAGCAGCCAAGTTAAAACCTCTCTAGGGACAGCCTACAATGAGCAGTTCTTC.

V gene TRBV28 combines with J gene TRBJ2-3, with unresolved D. The J call may be wrong; the DNA end is better matched by TRBJ1-5. Germline V gives CDR1 MDHEN, CDR2 SYDVKM. CDR3 size: 15 residues. CDR3 in amino acids: CASSFPRLGTDTQHF. CDR3 sequence (DNA): TGTGCCAGCAGTTTCCCACGACTGGGCACAGATACGCAGCATTTT.

On this clonotype: The CDR3 does not close with the conserved phenylalanine or tryptophan, likely indicating a read error. This chain uses TRBV11-2 with TRBJ2-7; possibly TRBD2 for D (5 bases). Looked up from germline, CDR1 is SGHAT and CDR2 is FQNNGV. V lost 4 bases, J lost 3 bases, and 16 bases lay in between. The CDR3 is 15 amino acids. CDR3 bases: TGTGCCAGCAGCTCCCGGACGGGGAAGGGCTACGAGCAGTACCTC. Translated: CASSSRTGKGYEQYL.